This TCR beta chain is drawn from a study of T cells after yellow fever vaccination. The table lists this clonotype with many counts. TCRdb fed the 5' RACE reads into MiXCR, producing one record per CDR3 protein. Seen here are about 250,000 distinct CDR3 sequences, roughly 3.7% observed once, and the top ten hold around 20%. V was clipped by 2 bases and J by 5 bases, with 13 bases between them. Germline CDR1 reads MNHNS; CDR2 reads SASEGT. The CDR3 length is 14 residues. Sequencing was performed on PBMCs, taken 15 days after the yellow fever booster vaccination. The chain uses TRBV6-1 and TRBJ2-7; D is uncertain. The sequence was collected from a man aged 18 to 30 who received the YFV17D yellow fever vaccine. CDR3 DNA sequence: TGTGCCAGCAGTGAAAGTATGGTCAGGAACGAGCAGTACGTC. It codes for CASSESMVRNEQYV.